The 23 T cell receptor beta chains listed next were all sequenced from one sample in a study of response to subunit inactivated influenza vaccine. TCRdb redid the calling of the RT-PCR reads with MiXCR, one entry per CDR3 protein. The table lists over 800,000 distinct CDR3 sequences, around 20% of them singletons. The sequenced sample was PBMCs from blood, obtained roughly 5 days after vaccination. The source is a man aged 50 to 59 who received an inactivated influenza vaccine.

This chain joins TRBV5-1 and TRBJ2-5, with a weak D call TRBD1 (6 bases). CDR3 length: 17 amino acids. Trimming removed 3 bases from V and 0 bases from J, with 18 bases in between. Germline loops: CDR1 SGHRS, CDR2 YFSETQ. CDR3 amino acids: CASSSGQIRTNQETQYF. The CDR3 nucleotides are TGCGCCAGCAGCTCGGGACAAATAAGAACCAACCAAGAGACCCAGTACTTC. The whole variable domain, filled in from reference TRBV5-1 and TRBJ2-5, reads KAGVTQTPRYLIKTRGQQVTLSCSPISGHRSVSWYQQTPGQGLQFLFEYFSETQRNKGNFPGRFSGRQFSNSRSEMNVSTLELGDSALYLCASSSGQIRTNQETQYFGPGTRLLVL.

The rearrangement links TRBV6-2 or TRBV6-3 to TRBJ1-5; D is unclear. The V gene's germline CDR1 is MNHEY and CDR2 SVGEGT. The ends were cut back, 5 bases at V and 0 bases at J, with 23 bases in the middle. CDR3 length: 19 amino acids. The CDR3 DNA follows: TGTGCCAGCAGTCCCGGTTGGGCCACAAGTTTCAATAGCAATCAGCCCCAGCATTTT. It encodes CASSPGWATSFNSNQPQHF.

In its sample, this clonotype was seen a few times. The chain links TRBV20-1 to TRBJ2-3; 15 positions agree with TRBD2. Germline CDR1 is DFQATT and CDR2 is SNEGSKA (reference sequence). This CDR3 region has 18 residues. With 0 bases clipped from V and 4 bases from J, the junction kept 8 bases outside the gene matches. The CDR3 DNA reads TGCAGTGCTAGAGACCCGTGGACTAGCGGGGGGGCCTCAGATACGCAGTATTTT. It codes for CSARDPWTSGGASDTQYF.

The chain has TRBV3-1 and TRBJ2-2; no definite D call. Trimming left V 6 bases short and J 5 bases short, with 4 bases between. The CDR3 extends over 11 amino acids. The germline CDR1 and CDR2 sequences are LGHDT and YNNKEL (reference sequence). The chain's CDR3 is CASRMTGELFF. CDR3 coding DNA: TGTGCCAGCAGAATGACCGGGGAGCTGTTTTTT.

This clonotype was picked up a small number of times. The chain recombines TRBV20-1 with TRBJ2-2; 12 bases are a match to TRBD2. The CDR3 consists of 16 residues. In germline, CDR1 is DFQATT, CDR2 SNEGSKA (reference sequence). V lost 0 bases, J lost 5 bases, and 4 bases stayed unmatched. In DNA form, the CDR3 reads TGCAGTGCTAGAGAAACCGGACTAGCGGGGACCGGGGAGCTGTTTTTT. Translation gives CSARETGLAGTGELFF.

There are a few counts of this clonotype. The chain recombines TRBV5-1 with TRBJ2-5, with 9 nucleotides matching TRBD1. Germline V gene sequence: CDR1 SGHRS, CDR2 YFSETQ. CDR3 length: 16 residues. The V gene end was trimmed by 4 bases and the J gene end by 5 bases; junction bases not matched to a gene: 12. CDR3 in amino acids: CASSDIKTGGAETQYF. In DNA form, the CDR3 reads TGCGCCAGCAGCGACATAAAAACAGGGGGCGCCGAGACCCAGTACTTC.

The gene calls are TRBV21-1 and TRBJ2-1; the listed D gene, TRBD1, was not tested against the DNA. TRBV21-1 is a known pseudogene. The CDR3 has 17 residues. The DNA for the CDR3 is TGTGCCAGCAGCTTCTCTATAGACAGGGGGTGTTACAATGAGCAGTTCTTC. It is translated as CASSFSIDRGCYNEQFF.

The chain is built from TRBV5-1 and TRBJ1-4, with TRBD1 matching over 9 bases. CDR3 length: 15 amino acids. In germline, CDR1 is SGHRS, CDR2 YFSETQ. J gave up 7 bases and V 3 bases, and 7 bases lay outside the gene matches. DNA for the CDR3: TGCGCCAGCAGCTGGACCGGGACAGGGACTGAAAAACTGTTTTTT. Translation gives CASSWTGTGTEKLFF.

The chain is built from TRBV4-3 and TRBJ1-2; 8 nucleotides line up with TRBD1. The germline V gene has CDR1 LGHNA and CDR2 YSLEER. V gave up 4 bases and J gave up 4 bases; unmatched junction bases: 8. This CDR3 has 15 residues. The CDR3 loop reads CASSPEGQGTYGYTF. For the CDR3, the DNA is TGCGCCAGCAGCCCCGAAGGACAGGGAACCTATGGCTACACCTTC.

This clonotype was found a few times. V and J are TRBV12-3 or TRBV12-4 and TRBJ1-2; no reliable D call. CDR3 size: 12 residues. The V end was cut by 2 bases, the J end by 7 bases, with 8 bases between. CDR3 protein: CASSLPPSGYTF. Here the CDR3 DNA reads TGTGCCAGCAGTTTACCGCCTTCTGGCTACACCTTC.

The rearrangement links TRBV6-6 to TRBJ1-1; D remains unclear. There are 11 residues in the CDR3. Trimming took off 8 bases at V and 0 bases at J, with 4 bases between the two ends. CDR1 is MNHNY and CDR2 is SVGAGI in the germline V gene (reference sequence). As DNA, the CDR3 is TGTGCCAGCTTGATGAACACTGAAGCTTTCTTT. This gives the protein CASLMNTEAFF.

This chain connects TRBV12-3 or TRBV12-4 to TRBJ2-2; a weak D match, TRBD1 (6 bases). The CDR3 loop spans 15 amino acids. The V end was cut by 5 bases, the J end by 2 bases, with 12 bases between. The CDR3 DNA is TGTGCCAGCAGTATGGGGACACTTAACACCGGGGAGCTGTTTTTT. Translated: CASSMGTLNTGELFF.

This clonotype was seen more than once but under ten times. V gene TRBV27 combines with J gene TRBJ1-1; D is undetermined. This CDR3 is 8 amino acids long. Germline V CDR1 and CDR2: MNHEY, SMNVEV (reference sequence). The CDR3 here is CGPAEAFF. CDR3 coding DNA: TGTGGCCCCGCTGAAGCTTTCTTT.

This chain links TRBV10-3 with TRBJ1-5, with unresolved D. The CDR3 extends over 14 amino acids. Germline V gene data show CDR1 as ENHRY and CDR2 as SYGVKD. Trimming took 3 bases from V and 0 from J, leaving 6 bases between them. The CDR3 region has the DNA TGTGCCATCAGTGACTACCCTAGCAATCAGCCCCAGCATTTT. Translated: CAISDYPSNQPQHF.

The sample holds a few counts of this clonotype. The final CDR3 position lacks the conserved phenylalanine or tryptophan, pointing to a likely read error. The chain links TRBV20-1 to TRBJ1-1; D is perhaps TRBD1 (5 bases). CDR1 and CDR2 (germline): DFQATT, SNEGSKA (reference sequence). The CDR3 is 13 residues long. V was clipped by 6 bases and J by 0 bases, with 11 bases between them. The CDR3 DNA sequence: TGCAGTGCCTGGCCGGGGCTGAACACTGAAGCTTTCCTT. It yields the protein CSAWPGLNTEAFL.

The V and J genes are TRBV20-1 and TRBJ2-3; no firm D call. The CDR3 spans 12 residues. V dropped 4 bases and J dropped 2 bases, with 7 bases sitting between them. Germline CDR1 DFQATT, CDR2 SNEGSKA (reference sequence). In DNA form, the CDR3 reads TGCAGTGCTATTGCGTACACAGATACGCAGTATTTT. It translates to CSAIAYTDTQYF.

This rearrangement joins TRBV7-2 to TRBJ2-6; TRBD1 is a possible D gene (6 bases). Germline CDR1 reads SGHTA; CDR2 reads FQGNSA. Trimming shortened V by 3 bases and J by 0 bases, and 12 bases separated the two germline ends. The CDR3 has 17 residues. CDR3 in DNA: TGTGCCAGCAGCTTCCCGACAGGTCGCTCTGGGGCCAACGTCCTGACTTTC. Protein product: CASSFPTGRSGANVLTF.

The chain couples TRBV7-9 to TRBJ2-3; no clear D gene. Trimming cost V 5 bases and J 6 bases, with 12 bases left between them. The CDR3 runs 13 residues. The germline V gene encodes CDR1 SEHNR and CDR2 FQNEAQ (reference sequence). The CDR3 DNA reads TGTGCCAGCAGCCCGGCTGAAGTGGATACGCAGTATTTT. It codes for CASSPAEVDTQYF.

This clonotype appeared many times. This rearrangement joins TRBV10-3 to TRBJ2-3, with 7 bases that match TRBD1. CDR3 length: 17 amino acids. The germline gives CDR1 ENHRY, CDR2 SYGVKD. J lost 1 base, V lost 0 bases, and 7 bases had no gene match. The CDR3, as DNA: TGTGCCATCAGTGAGTCGTTAAGGGGGCTGGGCACAGATACGCAGTATTTT. Protein: CAISESLRGLGTDTQYF.

This clonotype was seen many times. The chain recombines TRBV20-1 with TRBJ2-7, with 7 positions matching TRBD2. V shed 2 bases, J shed 5 bases, and the junction held 15 bases outside the gene matches. CDR1 and CDR2 (germline): DFQATT, SNEGSKA (reference sequence). There are 16 residues in the CDR3. The CDR3 DNA follows: TGCAGTGCTAGACCCTCGGGGGGTCCGAGTAGAGACGAGCAGTACTTC. Its translation is CSARPSGGPSRDEQYF.

The chain recombines TRBV3-1 with TRBJ2-7, with TRBD2 matching 9 bases. The length of the CDR3 is 15 residues. Losses at the gene ends were 2 bases for V and 4 bases for J; bases not matched to a gene: 6. Germline V CDR1 and CDR2: LGHDT, YNNKEL (reference sequence). The CDR3 here is CASSQSGSGGYEQYF. The CDR3, as DNA: TGTGCCAGCAGCCAATCGGGTAGCGGGGGTTACGAGCAGTACTTC.

This clonotype was detected only a few times. CDR3 loop: CASSPGYGLGSYEQYF. The CDR3 nucleotides are TGTGCCAGCAGCCCCGGCTATGGACTTGGATCCTACGAGCAGTACTTC. This chain joins TRBV3-1 and TRBJ2-7, with a weak D call TRBD2 (5 bases). The CDR3 length is 16 residues. CDR1 and CDR2 from the germline V gene are LGHDT and YNNKEL (reference sequence). V was clipped by 4 bases and J by 1 base, with 17 bases between them.

This clonotype was detected a few times. The chain links TRBV27 to TRBJ2-7; TRBD2 is a possible D gene (6 bases). CDR1 is MNHEY, CDR2 SMNVEV, per germline (reference sequence). The V end lost 2 bases, the J end lost 5 bases, and 10 bases lay between the germline ends. CDR3 length: 13 amino acids. In DNA form, the CDR3 reads TGTGCCAGCAGTTTACTGGGGGGTAACGAGCAGTACTTC. Amino acid sequence: CASSLLGGNEQYF.